This TCR beta chain was found in a study of shared clonotypes between healthy human individuals. Study in general: CD4 naive and memory got three plates each, CD8 naive two, CD8 memory one.

TCRdb's table, derived via immunoSEQ multiplex PCR, lists solely in-frame clones and lacks some. The repertoire holds a few million clones, with nearly 97% as singletons. Adult Caucasians living in Nashville, Tennessee made up all of the donors. The sequenced material came from naive CD4+ T cells sorted from blood. Subset described: CD45RA+ positively selected. The origin of this receptor is a young man in good health.

CDR3 region: CASITRVNEQFF. CDR3 sequence (DNA): TGTGCCAGTATTACTAGGGTCAATGAGCAGTTCTTC. The gene calls are TRBV19 and TRBJ2-1; possibly TRBD2 for D (5 bases). This CDR3 has 12 amino acids. The germline V and J ends were trimmed by 7 bases and 6 bases, with 10 bases remaining between them. CDR1 LNHDA and CDR2 SQIVND come from the germline V gene (reference sequence).